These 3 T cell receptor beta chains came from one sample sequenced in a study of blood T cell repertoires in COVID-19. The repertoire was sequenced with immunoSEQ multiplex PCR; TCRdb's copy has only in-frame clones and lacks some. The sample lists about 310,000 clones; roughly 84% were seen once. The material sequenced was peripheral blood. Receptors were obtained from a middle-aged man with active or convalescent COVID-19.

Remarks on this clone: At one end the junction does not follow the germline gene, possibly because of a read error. The CDR3 DNA follows: TGTGCCAGCAGTTTAAGGGACCGAGGACAGATCTTC. Amino acids: CASSLRDRGQIF. The V gene is TRBV12-3 or TRBV12-4, the J gene TRBJ2-1, with D maybe TRBD1 (6 bases). The CDR3 extends over 12 amino acids.

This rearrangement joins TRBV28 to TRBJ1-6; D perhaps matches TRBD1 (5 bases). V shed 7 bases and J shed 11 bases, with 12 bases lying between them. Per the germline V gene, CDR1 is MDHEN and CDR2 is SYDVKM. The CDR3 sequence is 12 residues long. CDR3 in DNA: TGTGCCAGCACAGGGATCTCGACACCCCTCCACTTT. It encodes CASTGISTPLHF. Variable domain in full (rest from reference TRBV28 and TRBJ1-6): DVKVTQSSRYLVKRTGEKVFLECVQDMDHENMFWYRQDPGLGLRLIYFSYDVKMKEKGDIPEGYSVSREKKERFSLILESASTNQTSMYLCASTGISTPLHFGNGTRLTVT.

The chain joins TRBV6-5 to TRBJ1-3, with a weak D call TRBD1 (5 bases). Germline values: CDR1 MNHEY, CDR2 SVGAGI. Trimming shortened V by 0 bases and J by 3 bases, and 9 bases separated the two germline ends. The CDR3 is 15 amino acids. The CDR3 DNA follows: TGTGCCAGCAGTTACTCGTACGGGGGTGGAAACACCATATATTTT. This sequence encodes CASSYSYGGGNTIYF.